The sample holds one count of the clone carrying this T cell receptor (beta chain). The antigen is not known. These data are taken from a study of graft-versus-host responses after intestinal transplantation. Study at large: Grafts that recipients had were multivisceral, liver-intestinal, or isolated intestinal transplants. Tacrolimus plus steroids were given to all recipients for 3 to 4 years, preceded by anti-thymocyte globulin induction.

The study, taken as a whole, reports: GvH clones occurred in recipient marrow; some first appeared in ileum or blood. Early post-transplant HvG declines showed an association with peak circulating GvH clone levels.

The table came from immunoSEQ multiplex PCR; TCRdb's copy has only in-frame clones and leaves some out. The data contain roughly 62,000 clones, 91% of them singletons. Trimming removed 3 bases at V and 3 bases at J, with 19 bases between. Germline assignment: CDR1 SGHNT and CDR2 YYREEE (reference sequence). The CDR3 covers 16 residues. The starting material was PBMCs, obtained less than 130 days after intestinal transplantation. The clonotype originates from a human patient who received an intestinal transplant, so some T cells may come from the graft donor. This sequence joins TRBV5-4 and TRBJ2-7; D perhaps matches TRBD2 (6 bases). The DNA for the CDR3 is TGTGCCAGCAGCTCTACCCGCGGGGACCTCATCTACGAGCAGTACTTC. Encoded protein: CASSSTRGDLIYEQYF.